Presented here are 14 T cell receptor beta chains from one specimen sequenced in a study of T cells after yellow fever vaccination. TCRdb re-derived calls from the 5' RACE reads in MiXCR, one entry per CDR3 protein. The sample comprises around 350,000 distinct CDR3 sequences, 11% of which are singletons, and 18% rests with the top ten. Sample: PBMCs, taken on the day of the first yellow fever vaccination. The source of these receptors is a man younger than 30 who received the YFV17D yellow fever vaccine.

The table lists this clonotype with a few counts. Here the CDR3 reads CASSQGIGTGGQETQYF. CDR3 bases: TGTGCCAGCAGCCAAGGCATAGGGACAGGGGGTCAAGAGACCCAGTACTTC. The chain recombines TRBV4-2 with TRBJ2-5; TRBD1 matches 11 bases. Germline V gene data show CDR1 as LGHNA and CDR2 as YNFKEQ. J was trimmed by 2 bases and V by 1 base; bases with no gene match: 6. The CDR3 contains 17 residues.

This clonotype was recorded a few times. The genes are TRBV5-1 and TRBJ2-7; D is ambiguous. Germline CDR1 and CDR2: SGHRS and YFSETQ. Trimming left V 0 bases short and J 9 bases short, with 16 bases between. The CDR3 contains 14 residues. For the CDR3, the DNA is TGCGCCAGCAGCTTGGCCCTCGATTCCTTGGGGCAGTACTTC. Protein sequence: CASSLALDSLGQYF. The entire variable domain, with the rest obtained from reference TRBV5-1 and TRBJ2-7, is as follows: KAGVTQTPRYLIKTRGQQVTLSCSPISGHRSVSWYQQTPGQGLQFLFEYFSETQRNKGNFPGRFSGRQFSNSRSEMNVSTLELGDSALYLCASSLALDSLGQYFGPGTRLTVT.

The CDR3 bases are TGCAGTGCGAAGGGGGGACTAGCGGCCTACAATGAGCAGTTCTTC. It specifies CSAKGGLAAYNEQFF. This chain links TRBV20-1 with TRBJ2-1; TRBD2 agrees at 11 bases. V shed 6 bases and J 2 bases; nucleotides not matched to a gene: 6. CDR3 length equals 15 residues. Germline V gives CDR1 DFQATT, CDR2 SNEGSKA (reference sequence).

This clonotype was detected only a few times. The chain employs TRBV24-1 and TRBJ2-3; unclear D gene. This CDR3 has 16 amino acids. The V gene lost 1 base and the J gene lost 3 bases, with 13 bases spanning the gap. Germline V CDR1 and CDR2: KGHDR, SFDVKD. CDR3 in amino acids: CATSDFTVLGTDTQYF. For the CDR3, the DNA is TGTGCCACCAGTGATTTCACAGTTCTGGGAACAGATACGCAGTATTTT.

The chain joins TRBV6-1 to TRBJ2-1; a weak D match, TRBD2 (7 bases). The length of the CDR3 is 19 residues. Trimming cost V 6 bases and J 2 bases, with 26 bases left between them. Germline V gives CDR1 MNHNS, CDR2 SASEGT. The CDR3 region is CASRVQGKSQRGPYNEQFF. CDR3 in DNA: TGTGCCAGCAGGGTACAGGGAAAGTCGCAGCGGGGACCCTACAATGAGCAGTTCTTC.

This clonotype turned up a few times. V and J are TRBV4-3 and TRBJ2-5; TRBD2 is a possible D gene (5 bases). The V end was cut by 0 bases, the J end by 5 bases, with 13 bases between. The CDR3 consists of 15 residues. Germline CDR1 and CDR2: LGHNA and YSLEER. The CDR3 DNA follows: TGCGCCAGCAGCCAAGATGTGACGGAGGCTGAGACCCAGTACTTC. Residues: CASSQDVTEAETQYF.

The chain combines TRBV24-1 with TRBJ2-1, with 10 bases lining up with TRBD1. The germline V gene has CDR1 KGHDR and CDR2 SFDVKD. V shed 3 bases and J 8 bases; nucleotides not matched to a gene: 6. The CDR3 consists of 15 residues. The CDR3 nucleotides are TGTGCCACCAGTGATCAGGGACAGGGGTCCTATGAGCAGTTCTTC. Translated: CATSDQGQGSYEQFF.

This clonotype has more than one count but fewer than ten. The gene calls are TRBV9 and TRBJ2-3; 9 bases are a match to TRBD2. Germline V gene data show CDR1 as SGDLS and CDR2 as YYNGEE. With 4 bases clipped from V and 5 bases from J, the junction kept 8 bases outside the gene matches. The CDR3 covers 15 residues. This chain's CDR3 is CASSLAGGVGDTQYF. DNA of the CDR3: TGTGCCAGCAGCCTGGCGGGGGGGGTTGGAGATACGCAGTATTTT.

This clonotype was seen many times. J is TRBJ2-3 and V is TRBV12-3 or TRBV12-4; no clear D gene. CDR3 length: 14 amino acids. Between the trimmed V and J ends, which lost 7 bases and 0 bases, there was a span of 11 bases. The CDR3 bases are TGTGCCAGCATCCTAGAGACTAGCACAGATACGCAGTATTTT. It is translated as CASILETSTDTQYF.

This clonotype was observed many times. The genes are TRBV12-3 or TRBV12-4 and TRBJ2-7; unclear D gene. Deletions cut 1 base from V and 5 bases from J, with 9 bases between. The CDR3 is 13 amino acids. CDR3 amino acids: CASSLGESDEQYV. In nucleotides, the CDR3 is TGTGCCAGCAGTTTAGGCGAGTCCGACGAGCAGTACGTC.

This clonotype was detected many times. The CDR3 protein is CASSLAGGQNTYGYTF. Here the CDR3 DNA reads TGTGCCAGCTCACTAGCAGGGGGACAGAATACTTATGGCTACACCTTC. V usage is TRBV18 and J usage is TRBJ1-2, with 7 bases identical to TRBD1. There are 16 residues in the CDR3. The germline V gene has CDR1 KGHSH and CDR2 LQKENI. The V gene end was trimmed by 4 bases and the J gene end by 5 bases; junction bases not matched to a gene: 13.

A few counts support this clonotype. The chain employs TRBV19 and TRBJ2-7; 10 bases line up with TRBD1. The CDR3 consists of 15 residues. Germline assignment: CDR1 LNHDA and CDR2 SQIVND (reference sequence). V lost 5 bases, J lost 1 base, and 5 bases stayed unmatched. This chain's CDR3 is CASSPPGQGSYEQYF. CDR3 bases: TGTGCCAGTAGTCCCCCGGGACAGGGGTCCTACGAGCAGTACTTC.

This rearrangement joins TRBV19 to TRBJ1-1, with no clear D. This CDR3 spans 14 amino acids. The germline V and J ends were trimmed by 7 bases and 4 bases, with 16 bases remaining between them. Germline lookup yields CDR1 LNHDA and CDR2 SQIVND (reference sequence). The DNA for the CDR3 is TGTGCCAGTATCTACACCTCTTATTCCACTGAAGCTTTCTTT. It yields the protein CASIYTSYSTEAFF.

The V gene is TRBV11-2, the J gene TRBJ2-1, with 9 bases fitting TRBD2. Trimming at V came to 5 bases and at J to 9 bases, leaving 20 bases not matched to a gene. The CDR3 has 18 residues. Looked up from germline, CDR1 is SGHAT and CDR2 is FQNNGV. In DNA, the CDR3 is TGTGCCAGCAGCCCTAACGGACTGGTAGCGGGGGATTGGGGTGAGCAGTTCTTC. It translates to CASSPNGLVAGDWGEQFF.